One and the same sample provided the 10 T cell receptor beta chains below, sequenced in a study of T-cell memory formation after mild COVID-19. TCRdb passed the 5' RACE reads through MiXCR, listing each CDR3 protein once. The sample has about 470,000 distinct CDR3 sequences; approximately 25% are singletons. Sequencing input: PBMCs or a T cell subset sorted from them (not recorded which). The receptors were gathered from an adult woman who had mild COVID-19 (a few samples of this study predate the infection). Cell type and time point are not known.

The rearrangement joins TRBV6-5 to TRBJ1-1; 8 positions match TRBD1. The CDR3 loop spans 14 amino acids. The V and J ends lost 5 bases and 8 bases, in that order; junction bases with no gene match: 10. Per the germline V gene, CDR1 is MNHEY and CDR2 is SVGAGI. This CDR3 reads CASSQTRTGQEAFF. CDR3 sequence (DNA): TGTGCCAGCAGTCAGACTCGGACAGGGCAAGAAGCTTTCTTT.

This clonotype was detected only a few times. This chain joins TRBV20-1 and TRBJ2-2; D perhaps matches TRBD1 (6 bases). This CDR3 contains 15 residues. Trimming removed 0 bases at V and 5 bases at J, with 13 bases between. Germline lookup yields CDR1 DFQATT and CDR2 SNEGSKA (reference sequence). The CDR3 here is CSAREQGKATGELFF. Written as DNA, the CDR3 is TGCAGTGCTAGAGAACAGGGTAAAGCAACCGGGGAGCTGTTTTTT.

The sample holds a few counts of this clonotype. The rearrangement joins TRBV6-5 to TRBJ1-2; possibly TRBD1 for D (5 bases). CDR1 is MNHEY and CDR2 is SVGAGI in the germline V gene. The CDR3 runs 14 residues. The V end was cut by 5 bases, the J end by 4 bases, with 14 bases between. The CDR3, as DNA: TGTGCCAGCAGTGGACAACGGCCGGCCTATGGCTACACCTTC. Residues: CASSGQRPAYGYTF.

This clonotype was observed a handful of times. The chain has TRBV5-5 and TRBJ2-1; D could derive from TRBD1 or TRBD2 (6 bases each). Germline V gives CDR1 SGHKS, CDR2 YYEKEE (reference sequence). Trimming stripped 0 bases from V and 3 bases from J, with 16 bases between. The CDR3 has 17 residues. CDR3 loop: CASSLEGDLVIYNEQFF. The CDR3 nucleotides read TGTGCCAGCAGCTTGGAGGGGGACTTGGTTATCTACAATGAGCAGTTCTTC.

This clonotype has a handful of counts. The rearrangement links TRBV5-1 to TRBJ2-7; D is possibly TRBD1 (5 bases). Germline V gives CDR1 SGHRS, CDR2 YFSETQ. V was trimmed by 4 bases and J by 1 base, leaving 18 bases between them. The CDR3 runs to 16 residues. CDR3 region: CASSQEPPTASYEQYF. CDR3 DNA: TGCGCCAGCAGCCAAGAACCTCCGACAGCTTCCTACGAGCAGTACTTC.

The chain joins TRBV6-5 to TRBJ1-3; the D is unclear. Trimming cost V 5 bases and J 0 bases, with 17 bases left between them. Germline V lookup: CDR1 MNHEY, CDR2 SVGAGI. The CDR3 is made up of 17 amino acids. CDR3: CASSPLSGRISGNTIYF. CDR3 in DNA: TGTGCCAGCAGTCCCCTGAGCGGGCGAATCTCTGGAAACACCATATATTTT.

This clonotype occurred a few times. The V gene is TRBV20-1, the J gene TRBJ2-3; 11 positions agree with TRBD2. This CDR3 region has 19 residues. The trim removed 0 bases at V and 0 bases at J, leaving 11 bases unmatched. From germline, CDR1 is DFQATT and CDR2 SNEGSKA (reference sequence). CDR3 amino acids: CSARDRRLAGPASTDTQYF. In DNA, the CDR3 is TGCAGTGCTAGAGATAGGAGACTAGCGGGACCCGCTAGCACAGATACGCAGTATTTT.

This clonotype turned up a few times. CDR3 sequence: CSANGGNSNQPQHF. The CDR3 DNA is TGCAGTGCTAACGGGGGGAATAGCAATCAGCCCCAGCATTTT. The chain links TRBV20-1 to TRBJ1-5; D is perhaps TRBD1 (5 bases). CDR3 length: 14 amino acids. Germline V lookup: CDR1 DFQATT, CDR2 SNEGSKA (reference sequence). V was clipped by 4 bases and J by 0 bases, with 10 bases between them.

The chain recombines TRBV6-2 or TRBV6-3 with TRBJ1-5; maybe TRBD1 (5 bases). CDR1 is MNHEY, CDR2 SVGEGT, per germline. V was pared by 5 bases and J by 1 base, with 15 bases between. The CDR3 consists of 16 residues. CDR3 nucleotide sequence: TGTGCCAGCAGTGGACAATGGGGCCTCAGCAATCAGCCCCAGCATTTT. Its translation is CASSGQWGLSNQPQHF.

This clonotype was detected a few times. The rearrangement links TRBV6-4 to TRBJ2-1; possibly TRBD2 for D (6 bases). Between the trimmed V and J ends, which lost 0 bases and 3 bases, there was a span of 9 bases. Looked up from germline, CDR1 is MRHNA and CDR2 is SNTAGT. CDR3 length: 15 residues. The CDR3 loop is CASSDSSGDYNEQFF. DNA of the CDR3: TGTGCCAGCAGTGACTCTAGCGGAGACTACAATGAGCAGTTCTTC.